These 22 T cell receptor beta chains share one sample of origin, sequenced in a study of cytomegalovirus exposure and HLA in healthy donors. The study ran its PCR with 60 Vbeta and 13 Jbeta primers. Clones were sequenced by immunoSEQ multiplex PCR, and TCRdb holds only the in-frame ones, with some missing. Counted here are some 110,000 clones, approximately 79% occurring once; the ten biggest clones make up around 2.2%. Sequencing was carried out using PBMCs. These receptor sequences come from a man aged 25 to 40 in good health and CMV-seronegative.

For this clone: Mismatch with germline at one junction end may stem from a read error. J is TRBJ1-2 and V is TRBV6-1, with 11 bases identical to TRBD1. The CDR3 consists of 19 residues. Germline V gene sequence: CDR1 MNHNS, CDR2 SASEGT. The CDR3 bases are TGTGCCAGCAGTGAAGCTAGAGGGACAGGGGGACGGGCTAATTATGGCTACACCTTC. Encoded protein: CASSEARGTGGRANYGYTF.

This chain uses TRBV7-9 with TRBJ2-1; no firm D call. The V end was cut by 5 bases, the J end by 8 bases, with 7 bases between. Germline values: CDR1 SEHNR, CDR2 FQNEAQ (reference sequence). The CDR3 runs 11 residues. CDR3 nucleotide sequence: TGTGCCAGCAGCCCACTGGATGAGCAGTTCTTC. It yields the protein CASSPLDEQFF. The variable domain in full, with the rest retrieved from reference TRBV7-9 and TRBJ2-1, is DTGVSQNPRHKITKRGQNVTFRCDPISEHNRLYWYRQTLGQGPEFLTYFQNEAQLEKSRLLSDRFSAERPKGSFSTLEIQRTEQGDSAMYLCASSPLDEQFFGPGTRLTVL.

This chain joins TRBV28 and TRBJ2-5; TRBD2 matches 8 bases. V trimming: 3 bases; J trimming: 0 bases; junction bases outside the gene matches: 15. The germline CDR1 and CDR2 sequences are MDHEN and SYDVKM. The CDR3 length is 19 residues. The CDR3 region is CASSLYSAGGLGHQETQYF. DNA for the CDR3: TGTGCCAGCAGTTTGTACTCGGCGGGGGGTCTAGGTCACCAAGAGACCCAGTACTTC.

The CDR3 region is CATRGVLSTGELFF. CDR3 sequence (DNA): TGTGCCACCCGCGGGGTCCTGAGCACCGGGGAGCTGTTTTTT. V gene TRBV15 combines with J gene TRBJ2-2; tentative D call: TRBD2 (6 bases). CDR1 is LNHNV and CDR2 is YYDKDF in the germline V gene (reference sequence). The CDR3 runs to 14 residues. V was cut by 8 bases and J by 4 bases, with 14 bases left in between.

This CDR3 is CASIGTSGSASTDTQYF. CDR3 DNA: TGCGCCAGCATCGGGACTAGCGGAAGTGCTAGCACAGATACGCAGTATTTT. The chain joins TRBV5-1 to TRBJ2-3; TRBD2 agrees at 11 bases. Unmatched junction bases numbered 9, after V lost 6 bases and J lost 0 bases. The V gene's germline CDR1 is SGHRS and CDR2 YFSETQ. This CDR3 has 17 amino acids.

This chain uses TRBV28 with TRBJ2-2, with unresolved D. Germline-derived CDR1 and CDR2 are MDHEN and SYDVKM. This CDR3 contains 15 residues. Trimming left V 2 bases short and J 1 base short, with 8 bases between. CDR3 amino acids: CASSLVQLNTGELFF. As DNA, the CDR3 is TGTGCCAGCAGTTTAGTACAGTTGAACACCGGGGAGCTGTTTTTT.

The rearrangement joins TRBV19 to TRBJ1-2; possibly TRBD1 for D (6 bases). This CDR3 spans 13 amino acids. With 4 bases removed from V and 5 bases from J, the gap between germline ends came to 11 bases. The germline V gene has CDR1 LNHDA and CDR2 SQIVND (reference sequence). The CDR3 spells CASSRHRAYGYTF. For the CDR3, the DNA is TGTGCCAGTAGTAGGCACAGGGCATATGGCTACACCTTC.

The chain couples TRBV6-5 to TRBJ2-7; TRBD1 agrees at 8 bases. The V and J ends lost 2 bases and 6 bases, in that order; junction bases with no gene match: 9. CDR3 length equals 15 residues. Germline V lookup: CDR1 MNHEY, CDR2 SVGAGI. For the CDR3, the DNA is TGTGCCAGCAGTTACAACTTCGACAGGGGCGGCGAGCAGTACTTC. This translates into CASSYNFDRGGEQYF.

The genes are TRBV6-1 and TRBJ1-6; no firm D call. This CDR3 spans 16 amino acids. V gave up 2 bases and J gave up 0 bases, with 8 bases separating them. Germline loops: CDR1 MNHNS, CDR2 SASEGT. CDR3 nucleotides: TGTGCCAGCAGTGAACGGGTTGGCTCCTATAATTCACCCCTCCACTTT. It specifies CASSERVGSYNSPLHF.

This sequence joins TRBV7-9 and TRBJ1-2; no clear D gene. The CDR3 sequence is 14 residues long. V was shortened by 1 base and J by 2 bases, with 8 bases between the two germline ends. Germline values: CDR1 SEHNR, CDR2 FQNEAQ (reference sequence). CDR3 loop: CASSLGISNYGYTF. As DNA, the CDR3 is TGTGCCAGCAGCTTAGGTATATCGAACTATGGCTACACCTTC.

V gene TRBV25-1 combines with J gene TRBJ1-1; tentatively, D is TRBD1 (5 bases). Trimming pared 6 bases from V and 10 bases from J, leaving 12 bases between. The CDR3 contains 11 residues. Per germline, CDR1 MGHDK and CDR2 SYGVNS. DNA for the CDR3: TGTGCCAGCAGCGACGGGGGGGGAGCTTTCTTT. Translating gives CASSDGGGAFF.

This clone was counted only a few times. The rearrangement joins TRBV7-8 to TRBJ1-1, with D unresolved. The CDR3 totals 17 residues. V was pared by 4 bases and J by 1 base, with 19 bases between. Germline CDR1 SGHVS, CDR2 FQNEAQ. The CDR3 spells CASSSTVAGRTNTEAFF. The CDR3 DNA reads as TGTGCCAGCAGCTCAACGGTTGCGGGCAGAACGAACACTGAAGCTTTCTTT.

The chain carries TRBV6-6 and TRBJ2-7; perhaps TRBD2 as D (6 bases). The CDR3 is made up of 14 amino acids. Germline lookup yields CDR1 MNHNY and CDR2 SVGAGI (reference sequence). Trimming took off 6 bases at V and 4 bases at J, with 16 bases between the two ends. Here the CDR3 DNA reads TGTGCCAGCAGGCCCGGGGGAGCGAGATACGAGCAGTACTTC. Translating it yields CASRPGGARYEQYF.

The chain employs TRBV25-1 and TRBJ2-1; the match to TRBD1 covers 9 bases. The CDR3 contains 16 residues. V was clipped by 2 bases and J by 5 bases; unmatched bases: 7. CDR1 and CDR2 (germline): MGHDK, SYGVNS. CDR3 sequence: CASSERGDRGDNEQFF. DNA for the CDR3: TGTGCCAGCAGTGAACGAGGCGACAGGGGGGACAATGAGCAGTTCTTC.

This clone has more than one count but fewer than ten. V is TRBV28 and J is TRBJ1-2; D may be TRBD1 (5 bases). The CDR3 length is 12 residues. In germline, CDR1 is MDHEN, CDR2 SYDVKM. V gave up 6 bases and J gave up 1 base, with 6 bases separating them. CDR3 in amino acids: CASSDSNYGYTF. In nucleotides, the CDR3 is TGTGCCAGCAGCGACAGTAACTATGGCTACACCTTC.

The V and J genes are TRBV6-5 and TRBJ1-6, with a weak D call TRBD1 (5 bases). V was pared by 0 bases and J by 4 bases, with 7 bases between. The CDR3 is 15 residues long. Germline V gene lookup returns CDR1 MNHEY and CDR2 SVGAGI. CDR3 protein: CASSYSPGYNSPLHF. Written as DNA, the CDR3 is TGTGCCAGCAGTTACTCTCCAGGGTATAATTCACCCCTCCACTTT.

V gene TRBV23-1 combines with J gene TRBJ2-7; 7 nucleotides agree with TRBD1. TRBV23-1 is an open reading frame whose function is uncertain. The CDR3 is made up of 14 amino acids. With V trimmed by 8 bases and J by 4 bases, 11 bases remained unmatched. The CDR3 sequence is CASPGTDHFYEQYF. CDR3 nucleotide sequence: TGCGCCAGCCCCGGGACAGACCATTTTTACGAGCAGTACTTC.

The chain couples TRBV5-1 to TRBJ1-1, with 8 bases identical to TRBD1. Trimming removed 4 bases from V and 4 bases from J; junction bases left unmatched: 6. This CDR3 is built from 14 residues. CDR1 and CDR2 from the germline V gene are SGHRS and YFSETQ. For the CDR3, the DNA is TGCGCCAGCAGCGGGGATACAGGGGGCACTGAAGCTTTCTTT. It is translated as CASSGDTGGTEAFF.

The chain employs TRBV6-5 and TRBJ2-3; TRBD2 is a possible D gene (5 bases). V was pared by 0 bases and J by 1 base, with 11 bases between. Germline V gene lookup returns CDR1 MNHEY and CDR2 SVGAGI. The length of the CDR3 is 16 residues. The DNA for the CDR3 is TGTGCCAGCAGTTACTCCGGGATCCTCGGCACAGATACGCAGTATTTT. Residues: CASSYSGILGTDTQYF.

The chain joins TRBV10-3 to TRBJ2-7; 7 positions match TRBD1. Germline-derived CDR1 and CDR2 are ENHRY and SYGVKD. The CDR3 length is 13 residues. V lost 6 bases, J lost 3 bases, and 5 bases stayed unmatched. The CDR3 spells CAISAGTVYEQYF. The CDR3 nucleotides read TGTGCCATCAGCGCCGGGACAGTCTACGAGCAGTACTTC.

The chain joins TRBV2 to TRBJ2-7, with D maybe TRBD2 (6 bases). CDR1 SNHLY and CDR2 FYNNEI come from the germline V gene. With 4 bases removed from V and 3 bases from J, the gap between germline ends came to 13 bases. The CDR3 extends over 14 amino acids. The CDR3 here is CASSVFQGGYEQYF. CDR3 nucleotide sequence: TGTGCCAGCAGTGTTTTCCAGGGAGGCTACGAGCAGTACTTC.

The V gene is TRBV28, the J gene TRBJ1-2; the D gene is possibly TRBD1 (5 bases). From germline, CDR1 is MDHEN and CDR2 SYDVKM. The CDR3 is 14 residues long. V was trimmed by 8 bases and J by 4 bases, leaving 17 bases between them. The CDR3 nucleotides read TGTGCCAGCGGCCTAATTGGACACTTCTATGGCTACACCTTC. Protein: CASGLIGHFYGYTF.